Shown below are 16 T cell receptor beta chains from a single sample sequenced in a study of CD8+CD57+ T cells in acquired aplastic anemia. Genomic DNA, the template, was used for profiling of the TCR beta VDJ and CDR3. One entry per CDR3 protein, called by TCRdb with MiXCR from the reads. This table has 50,000 to 70,000 distinct CDR3 sequences, about 50% appearing once. Material: sorted CD4+, CD8+, or CD8+CD57+ T cells (not recorded which) from PBMCs. These receptors all come from a human donor in good health, serving as a control.

The chain employs TRBV19 and TRBJ1-5; tentative D call: TRBD1 (6 bases). V gave up 7 bases and J gave up 2 bases, with 12 bases separating them. CDR1 and CDR2 from the germline V gene are LNHDA and SQIVND (reference sequence). The CDR3 runs 14 residues. The CDR3 nucleotides are TGTGCCAGTACCCCAGGGGTCGGCAATCAGCCCCAGCATTTT. Its protein is CASTPGVGNQPQHF.

The V gene is TRBV10-3, the J gene TRBJ1-3; the D gene is possibly TRBD1 (6 bases). Germline V gives CDR1 ENHRY, CDR2 SYGVKD. The CDR3 totals 16 residues. With 10 bases removed from V and 0 bases from J, the gap between germline ends came to 19 bases. The CDR3 DNA reads as TGTGCCAGTGGGAGGGGACAACTGACCTCTGGAAACACCATATATTTT. This encodes CASGRGQLTSGNTIYF.

There are many counts of this clonotype. This chain uses TRBV7-2 with TRBJ2-5, with 12 nucleotides matching TRBD1. The CDR3 is 15 residues long. CDR1 and CDR2 (germline): SGHTA, FQGNSA. With 5 bases clipped from V and 5 bases from J, the junction kept 6 bases outside the gene matches. CDR3 in amino acids: CASSARDRGQETQYF. DNA for the CDR3: TGTGCCAGCAGCGCCCGGGACAGGGGGCAGGAGACCCAGTACTTC.

The rearrangement links TRBV15 to TRBJ1-3; D not certain. Germline CDR1 is LNHNV and CDR2 is YYDKDF (reference sequence). The CDR3 runs to 14 residues. Trimming took off 1 base at V and 0 bases at J, with 4 bases between the two ends. In DNA, the CDR3 is TGTGCCACCAGCAGAGGGTACTCTGGAAACACCATATATTTT. Encoded protein: CATSRGYSGNTIYF.

The V and J genes are TRBV19 and TRBJ2-1, with a possible D match to TRBD1 (6 bases). This CDR3 is built from 14 residues. Looked up from germline, CDR1 is LNHDA and CDR2 is SQIVND (reference sequence). Trimming took 7 bases from V and 5 from J, leaving 15 bases between them. Here the CDR3 reads CASKPGVTDNEQFF. The CDR3 region has the DNA TGTGCCAGTAAGCCAGGGGTGACCGACAATGAGCAGTTCTTC. The entire variable domain, with the rest obtained from reference TRBV19 and TRBJ2-1, is as follows: DGGITQSPKYLFRKEGQNVTLSCEQNLNHDAMYWYRQDPGQGLRLIYYSQIVNDFQKGDIAEGYSVSREKKESFPLTVTSAQKNPTAFYLCASKPGVTDNEQFFGPGTRLTVL.

The V and J genes are TRBV24-1 and TRBJ1-2, with 9 bases identical to TRBD1. Per germline, CDR1 KGHDR and CDR2 SFDVKD. CDR3 length: 15 residues. J gave up 5 bases and V 4 bases, and 7 bases lay outside the gene matches. The CDR3: CATSEGGQGKYGYTF. For the CDR3, the DNA is TGTGCCACCAGTGAGGGAGGACAGGGGAAGTATGGCTACACCTTC.

In its sample, this clonotype was seen a few times. The rearrangement joins TRBV28 to TRBJ2-3; TRBD2 matches at 12 bases. After removal of 2 bases from V and 4 bases from J, the junction contained 10 bases not matched to a gene. The CDR3 contains 18 residues. The V gene's germline CDR1 is MDHEN and CDR2 SYDVKM. The CDR3 spells CASSLALWTSGISDTQYF. In DNA form, the CDR3 reads TGTGCCAGCAGTTTAGCCCTTTGGACTAGCGGGATTTCAGATACGCAGTATTTT.

Many counts were recorded for this clonotype. The chain uses TRBV12-3 or TRBV12-4 and TRBJ1-2; 9 nucleotides agree with TRBD1. With 6 bases clipped from V and 4 bases from J, the junction kept 6 bases outside the gene matches. The CDR3 runs 14 residues. The DNA of the CDR3 is TGTGCCAGCAGCCGTGGACAGGGGTCCTATGGCTACACCTTC. This sequence encodes CASSRGQGSYGYTF.

This clonotype has at least ten counts. J is TRBJ1-2 and V is TRBV29-1; 9 nucleotides align to TRBD1. Trimming cost V 7 bases and J 5 bases; bases outside gene matches: 8. Germline V CDR1 and CDR2: SQVTM, ANQGSEA. The CDR3 is 13 residues long. The CDR3 region has the DNA TGCAGCGCAGTCCGACAGGGGGAATATGGCTACACCTTC. Amino acids: CSAVRQGEYGYTF.

This clonotype was recorded a few times. This CDR3 is CASSLDRVGNTIYF. The CDR3 coding sequence is TGTGCCAGCAGTTTAGACAGGGTTGGAAACACCATATATTTT. The V gene is TRBV28, the J gene TRBJ1-3; 7 positions match TRBD1. Germline CDR1 and CDR2: MDHEN and SYDVKM. This CDR3 has 14 amino acids. J lost 3 bases, V lost 2 bases, and 1 base had no gene match.

Notes on this clonotype: A read error may account for a junction end that differs from germline. The chain recombines TRBV6-5 with TRBJ1-1; D call uncertain. The CDR3 runs to 14 residues. The V gene's germline CDR1 is MNHEY and CDR2 SVGAGI. The CDR3 reads CANSSPGLNTEAFF. CDR3 coding DNA: TGTGCCAACAGTTCCCCCGGGCTGAACACCGAAGCTTTCTTT.

There are many counts of this clonotype. V gene TRBV2 combines with J gene TRBJ2-2; weak D call: TRBD1 (6 bases). V dropped 6 bases and J dropped 4 bases, with 24 bases sitting between them. This CDR3 is 18 amino acids long. The germline CDR1 and CDR2 sequences are SNHLY and FYNNEI. CDR3 in amino acids: CASSRDSTRTEGTGELFF. In DNA form, the CDR3 reads TGTGCCAGCAGCCGCGATTCGACAAGGACAGAGGGCACCGGGGAGCTGTTTTTT.

This clonotype was counted many times. The chain links TRBV5-1 to TRBJ2-7; 10 bases fit TRBD2. Germline-derived CDR1 and CDR2 are SGHRS and YFSETQ. The ends lost 4 bases at V and 3 bases at J; junction bases unmatched: 4. There are 14 residues in the CDR3. The CDR3 sequence is CASSRTSGNYEQYF. The DNA of the CDR3 is TGCGCCAGCAGCAGGACTAGCGGCAACTACGAGCAGTACTTC.

The sample holds many counts of this clonotype. This rearrangement joins TRBV19 to TRBJ1-2; D is unclear. The CDR3 sequence is 15 residues long. Germline loops: CDR1 LNHDA, CDR2 SQIVND (reference sequence). Deletions cut 0 bases from V and 4 bases from J, with 12 bases between. The CDR3 region has the DNA TGTGCCAGTAGTATAGATCGTGCAGAGACCTATGGCTACACCTTC. Protein: CASSIDRAETYGYTF.

This clonotype appeared many times. V and J are TRBV30 and TRBJ2-7; D gene unclear. V was trimmed by 2 bases and J by 3 bases, leaving 20 bases between them. CDR1 and CDR2 from the germline V gene are GTSNPN and SVGIG (reference sequence). The CDR3 totals 16 residues. CDR3 bases: TGTGCCTGGAGTAAAGCTGGAACTAAGTCCTACTACGAGCAGTACTTC. Protein product: CAWSKAGTKSYYEQYF.

This CDR3 is CASSMDGTPHGYTF. The CDR3 bases are TGTGCCAGTAGTATGGACGGGACCCCGCATGGCTACACCTTC. V gene TRBV19 combines with J gene TRBJ1-2; D possibly corresponds to TRBD1 (5 bases). The ends were cut back, 3 bases at V and 6 bases at J, with 14 bases in the middle. Looked up from germline, CDR1 is LNHDA and CDR2 is SQIVND (reference sequence). This CDR3 is built from 14 residues.